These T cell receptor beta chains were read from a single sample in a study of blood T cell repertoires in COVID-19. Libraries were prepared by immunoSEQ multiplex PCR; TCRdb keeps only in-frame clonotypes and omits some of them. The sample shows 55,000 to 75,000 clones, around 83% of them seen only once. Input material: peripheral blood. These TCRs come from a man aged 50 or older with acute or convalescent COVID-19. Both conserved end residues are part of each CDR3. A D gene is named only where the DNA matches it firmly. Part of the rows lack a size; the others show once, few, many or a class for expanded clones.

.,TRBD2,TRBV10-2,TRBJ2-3,CASTETSGGAPDTQYF,TGCGCCAGCACCGAGACTAGCGGGGGGGCCCCAGATACGCAGTATTTT
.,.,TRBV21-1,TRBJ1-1,CASSARQGSTEAFF,TGTGCCAGCAGCGCCCGACAGGGGAGCACTGAAGCTTTCTTT
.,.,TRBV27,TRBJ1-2,CASSLYSSGMGYGYTF,TGTGCCAGCAGTTTATATAGTAGCGGAATGGGATATGGCTACACCTTC
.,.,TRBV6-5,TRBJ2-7,CASSSYGEQYF,TGTGCCAGCAGTTCGTACGGGGAGCAGTACTTC
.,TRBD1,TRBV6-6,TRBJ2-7,CASSQGQGGYEQYF,TGTGCCAGCAGTCAAGGACAGGGGGGCTACGAGCAGTACTTC
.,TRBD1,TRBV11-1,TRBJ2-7,CASKAGTGRNEQYF,TGTGCCAGCAAGGCGGGGACAGGGAGGAACGAGCAGTACTTC
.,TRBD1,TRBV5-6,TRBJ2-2,CASSLALTGVNTGELFF,TGTGCCAGCAGCTTGGCTTTGACAGGGGTAAACACCGGGGAGCTGTTTTTT
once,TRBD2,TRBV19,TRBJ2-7,CASSSLAGVAYEQYF,TGTGCCAGTAGTAGCCTAGCGGGAGTCGCCTACGAGCAGTACTTC
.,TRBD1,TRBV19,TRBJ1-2,CATLPTGGTPYGYTF,TGTGCCACTTTACCTACAGGGGGCACCCCTTATGGCTACACCTTC
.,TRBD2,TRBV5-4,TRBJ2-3,CASSLGVLGLATDTQYF,TGTGCCAGCAGCTTGGGAGTGTTGGGACTAGCCACAGATACGCAGTATTTT
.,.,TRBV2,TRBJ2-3,CASSAEAGTDTQYF,TGTGCCAGCAGTGCCGAAGCGGGCACAGATACGCAGTATTTT
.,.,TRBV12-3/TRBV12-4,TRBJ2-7,CASSLGPKEYF,TGTGCCAGCAGTTTGGGGCCGAAGGAGTACTTC
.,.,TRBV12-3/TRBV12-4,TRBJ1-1,CASSLALNTEAFF,TGTGCCAGCAGTTTGGCACTGAACACTGAAGCTTTCTTT
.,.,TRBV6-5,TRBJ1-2,CASSYTDNRKSYGYTF,TGTGCCAGCAGTTACACGGATAACAGGAAAAGCTATGGCTACACCTTC
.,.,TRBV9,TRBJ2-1,CASSVDTGYNEQFF,TGTGCCAGCAGCGTAGACACGGGTTACAATGAGCAGTTCTTC